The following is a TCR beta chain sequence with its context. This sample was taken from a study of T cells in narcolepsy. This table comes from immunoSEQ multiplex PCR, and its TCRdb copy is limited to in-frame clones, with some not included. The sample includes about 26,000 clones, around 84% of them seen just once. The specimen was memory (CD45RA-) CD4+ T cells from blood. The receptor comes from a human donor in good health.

CDR3 sequence reads: CASSHAGTGSTEAFF. The CDR3 region has the DNA TGTGCCAGCAGCCATGCCGGGACAGGGAGCACTGAAGCTTTCTTT. The J gene is TRBJ1-1, the V gene TRBV4-2; 9 positions agree with TRBD1. Per the germline V gene, CDR1 is LGHNA and CDR2 is YNFKEQ. CDR3 length equals 15 residues. With V trimmed by 3 bases and J by 4 bases, 6 bases remained unmatched.